One and the same sample provided the 17 T cell receptor beta chains below, sequenced in a study of blood T cells in healthy people across ages. A second roughly 6 to 12 cycle PCR used barcoded and J-beta primers. TCRdb re-derived calls from the 5' RACE reads in MiXCR, one entry per CDR3 protein. The sample lists about 900,000 distinct CDR3 sequences; 60% to 80% were seen once. The sequenced material came from blood. Receptor source: a man younger than 45 in good health.

The chain employs TRBV12-3 or TRBV12-4 and TRBJ2-7; D may be TRBD2 (6 bases). Trimming stripped 5 bases from V and 0 bases from J, with 20 bases between. This CDR3 spans 17 amino acids. The CDR3 sequence is CASSVVGWRGVSYEQYF. The CDR3 bases are TGTGCCAGCAGTGTCGTGGGATGGCGGGGAGTCTCCTACGAGCAGTACTTC.

This chain links TRBV7-9 with TRBJ2-1, with a possible D match to TRBD2 (7 bases). The ends were cut back, 5 bases at V and 1 base at J, with 15 bases in the middle. The CDR3 contains 16 residues. Germline V CDR1 and CDR2: SEHNR, FQNEAQ (reference sequence). This chain's CDR3 is CASSARGAGSYNEQFF. The CDR3 coding sequence is TGTGCCAGCAGCGCCCGGGGGGCGGGGTCCTACAATGAGCAGTTCTTC.

This clonotype showed up just a few times. This chain links TRBV29-1 with TRBJ2-5, with a weak D call TRBD1 (6 bases). Germline V CDR1 and CDR2: SQVTM, ANQGSEA. This CDR3 has 13 amino acids. V lost 3 bases, J lost 3 bases, and 11 bases lay in between. The CDR3 spells CSVDGYREETQYF. DNA of the CDR3: TGCAGCGTTGACGGGTACAGGGAAGAGACCCAGTACTTC.

The chain has TRBV20-1 and TRBJ2-7, with TRBD2 identical over 8 bases. The CDR3 has 14 amino acids. Unmatched junction bases numbered 10, after V lost 5 bases and J lost 4 bases. Germline-derived CDR1 and CDR2 are DFQATT and SNEGSKA (reference sequence). CDR3 sequence reads: CSAARLAGSYEQYF. In nucleotides, the CDR3 is TGCAGTGCTGCCAGGTTAGCGGGAAGTTACGAGCAGTACTTC.

By proportion, this clonotype is medium-sized. The chain employs TRBV6-5 and TRBJ2-7; 7 nucleotides line up with TRBD1. The trim removed 6 bases at V and 2 bases at J, leaving 4 bases unmatched. Germline lookup yields CDR1 MNHEY and CDR2 SVGAGI. The CDR3 has 13 amino acids. CDR3 sequence: CASSPGTAYEQYF. The CDR3 DNA is TGTGCCAGCAGCCCGGGGACAGCCTACGAGCAGTACTTC.

The chain links TRBV5-6 to TRBJ1-2; D ambiguous. Germline V gene lookup returns CDR1 SGHDT and CDR2 YYEEEE. V dropped 0 bases and J dropped 5 bases, with 14 bases sitting between them. There are 15 residues in the CDR3. CDR3 coding DNA: TGTGCCAGCAGCTTGGTCGGCAGAATAATGTATGGCTACACCTTC. Protein sequence: CASSLVGRIMYGYTF.

The J gene is TRBJ1-5, the V gene TRBV29-1, with TRBD1 as a possible D gene (5 bases). Germline lookup yields CDR1 SQVTM and CDR2 ANQGSEA. The CDR3 spans 16 residues. V lost 8 bases, J lost 1 base, and 21 bases lay in between. The CDR3, as DNA: TGCAGCTGGCGAGGCAGGGATCCGGGGAGCAATCAGCCCCAGCATTTT. Protein sequence: CSWRGRDPGSNQPQHF.

This clonotype has ten or more counts. The V and J genes are TRBV24-1 and TRBJ1-2; unclear D gene. There are 12 residues in the CDR3. CDR1 is KGHDR and CDR2 is SFDVKD in the germline V gene. The V gene lost 5 bases and the J gene lost 4 bases, with 7 bases spanning the gap. CDR3 nucleotide sequence: TGTGCCACCAGTGTTGCTAGCTATGGCTACACCTTC. Its protein is CATSVASYGYTF.

In regard to this clonotype: One junction end disagrees with the germline gene, perhaps due to a read error. The CDR3 coding sequence is TGTGCCAGCACCGTTCAGAACACCGGGGAGTTGTTTTTT. Translation: CASTVQNTGELFF. This chain connects TRBV7-8 to TRBJ2-2, with a weak D call TRBD2 (5 bases). The CDR3 length is 13 residues. Germline V gives CDR1 SGHVS, CDR2 FQNEAQ.

This clonotype showed up just a few times. The J gene is TRBJ1-1, the V gene TRBV9; TRBD1 matches at 7 bases. Germline V gene data show CDR1 as SGDLS and CDR2 as YYNGEE. The V segment lost 4 bases and the J segment 2 bases; nucleotides outside the gene matches: 11. The CDR3 sequence is 16 residues long. CDR3 amino acids: CASSSREGAINTEAFF. As DNA, the CDR3 is TGTGCCAGCAGCTCCCGGGAGGGGGCTATCAACACTGAAGCTTTCTTT.

The V gene is TRBV2, the J gene TRBJ2-6, with D perhaps matching TRBD1 (6 bases). V was cut by 7 bases and J by 0 bases, with 7 bases left in between. From germline, CDR1 is SNHLY and CDR2 FYNNEI. The CDR3 loop spans 14 amino acids. Here the CDR3 reads CASIRGSGANVLTF. Here the CDR3 DNA reads TGTGCCAGCATCAGGGGCTCTGGGGCCAACGTCCTGACTTTC.

This clonotype has only a few counts. J is TRBJ2-7 and V is TRBV4-3; the D gene is possibly TRBD1 (6 bases). Germline V gene sequence: CDR1 LGHNA, CDR2 YSLEER. Between the trimmed V and J ends, which lost 0 bases and 5 bases, there was a span of 8 bases. The CDR3 has 13 residues. The CDR3 region has the DNA TGCGCCAGCAGCCAAGACCAGGGGAACGAGCAGTACTTC. It is translated as CASSQDQGNEQYF.

V usage is TRBV21-1 and J usage is TRBJ2-7; no check of the table's D call, TRBD1, against the DNA was made. TRBV21-1 is tagged as a pseudogene. The CDR3 is 9 residues long. CDR3 DNA sequence: TGTGCCCGACCGGGGGAGCAGTACTTC. This sequence encodes CARPGEQYF.

This clonotype was found a few times. The chain has TRBV2 and TRBJ2-7; TRBD1 agrees at 7 bases. This CDR3 spans 13 amino acids. With V trimmed by 9 bases and J by 0 bases, 5 bases remained unmatched. CDR1 and CDR2 (germline): SNHLY, FYNNEI. This CDR3 reads CASRQGDSYEQYF. Here the CDR3 DNA reads TGTGCCAGTAGACAGGGCGACTCCTACGAGCAGTACTTC.

The chain recombines TRBV6-6 with TRBJ2-3; D is possibly TRBD2 (6 bases). Germline CDR1 and CDR2: MNHNY and SVGAGI (reference sequence). The length of the CDR3 is 17 residues. Trimming removed 7 bases at V and 2 bases at J, with 22 bases between. The CDR3 bases are TGTGCCAGCACCCCGTACCAAGCTAGCGACACCACAGATACGCAGTATTTT. This sequence encodes CASTPYQASDTTDTQYF.

This chain links TRBV3-1 with TRBJ1-5; maybe TRBD1 (5 bases). V dropped 5 bases and J dropped 2 bases, with 16 bases sitting between them. This CDR3 region has 16 residues. Germline lookup yields CDR1 LGHDT and CDR2 YNNKEL (reference sequence). The DNA for the CDR3 is TGTGCCAGCAGCTCCGACGGGGGGTACGGCAATCAGCCCCAGCATTTT. It yields the protein CASSSDGGYGNQPQHF.

Ten or more counts support this clonotype. The chain couples TRBV27 to TRBJ1-2, with D unclear. CDR1 MNHEY and CDR2 SMNVEV come from the germline V gene (reference sequence). The CDR3 covers 13 residues. V shed 3 bases and J shed 4 bases, with 9 bases lying between them. The CDR3 is CASSLRTGYGYTF. The CDR3 nucleotides read TGTGCCAGCAGTTTGCGTACTGGCTATGGCTACACCTTC.